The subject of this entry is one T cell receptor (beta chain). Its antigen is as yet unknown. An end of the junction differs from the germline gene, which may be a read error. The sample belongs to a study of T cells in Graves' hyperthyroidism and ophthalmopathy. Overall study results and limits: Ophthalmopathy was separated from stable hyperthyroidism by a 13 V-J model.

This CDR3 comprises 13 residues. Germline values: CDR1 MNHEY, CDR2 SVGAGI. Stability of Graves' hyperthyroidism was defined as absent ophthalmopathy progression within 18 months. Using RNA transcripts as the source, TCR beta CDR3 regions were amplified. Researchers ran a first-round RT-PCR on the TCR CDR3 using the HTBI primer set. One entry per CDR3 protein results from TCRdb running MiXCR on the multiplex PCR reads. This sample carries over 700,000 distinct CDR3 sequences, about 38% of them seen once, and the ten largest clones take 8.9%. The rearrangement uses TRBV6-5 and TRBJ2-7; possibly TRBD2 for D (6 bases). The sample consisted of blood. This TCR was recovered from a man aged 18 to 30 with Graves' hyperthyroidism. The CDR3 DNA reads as TGTGCCAGCAGTTACGTCGGGGGTGACGAGCACTACTTC. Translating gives CASSYVGGDEHYF.